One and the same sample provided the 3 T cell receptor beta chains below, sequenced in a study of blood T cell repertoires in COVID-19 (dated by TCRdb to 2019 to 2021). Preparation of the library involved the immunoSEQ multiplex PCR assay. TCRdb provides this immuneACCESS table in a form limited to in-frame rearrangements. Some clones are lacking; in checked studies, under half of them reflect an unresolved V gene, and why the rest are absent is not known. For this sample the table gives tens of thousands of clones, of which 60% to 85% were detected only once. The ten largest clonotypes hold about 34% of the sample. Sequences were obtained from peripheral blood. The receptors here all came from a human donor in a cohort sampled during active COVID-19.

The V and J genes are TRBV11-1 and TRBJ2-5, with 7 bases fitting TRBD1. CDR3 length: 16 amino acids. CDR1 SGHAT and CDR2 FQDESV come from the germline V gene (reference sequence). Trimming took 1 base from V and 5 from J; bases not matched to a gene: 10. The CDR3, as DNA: TGTGCCAGCAGCTTAGGGACAGGCCTGGGTGGGGAGACCCAGTACTTC. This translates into CASSLGTGLGGETQYF.

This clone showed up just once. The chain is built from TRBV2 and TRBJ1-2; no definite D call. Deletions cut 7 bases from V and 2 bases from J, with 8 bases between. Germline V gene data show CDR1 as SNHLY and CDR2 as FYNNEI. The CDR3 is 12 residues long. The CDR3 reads CASTRENYGYTF. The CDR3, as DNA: TGTGCCAGCACGCGAGAGAACTATGGCTACACCTTC.

CDR3 sequence reads: CASSLWINPDKPYEQYF. The CDR3 bases are TGTGCCAGCAGCTTATGGATTAACCCAGACAAGCCCTACGAGCAGTACTTC. The chain couples TRBV7-2 to TRBJ2-7; no firm D call. V was cut by 2 bases and J by 2 bases, with 19 bases left in between. The CDR3 is 17 amino acids. Germline V gene data show CDR1 as SGHTA and CDR2 as FQGNSA.